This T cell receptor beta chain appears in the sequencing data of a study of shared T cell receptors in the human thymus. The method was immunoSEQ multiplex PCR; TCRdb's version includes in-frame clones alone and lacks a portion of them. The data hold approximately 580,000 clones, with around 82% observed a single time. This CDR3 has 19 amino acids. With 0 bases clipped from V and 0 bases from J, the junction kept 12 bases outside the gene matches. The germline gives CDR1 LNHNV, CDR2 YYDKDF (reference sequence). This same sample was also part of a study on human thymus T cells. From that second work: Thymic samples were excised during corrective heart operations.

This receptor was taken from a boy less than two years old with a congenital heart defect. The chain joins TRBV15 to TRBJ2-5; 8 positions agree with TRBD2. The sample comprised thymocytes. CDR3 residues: CATSRDTRGASGYQETQYF. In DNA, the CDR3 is TGTGCCACCAGCAGAGACACCCGCGGGGCTAGCGGGTACCAAGAGACCCAGTACTTC.